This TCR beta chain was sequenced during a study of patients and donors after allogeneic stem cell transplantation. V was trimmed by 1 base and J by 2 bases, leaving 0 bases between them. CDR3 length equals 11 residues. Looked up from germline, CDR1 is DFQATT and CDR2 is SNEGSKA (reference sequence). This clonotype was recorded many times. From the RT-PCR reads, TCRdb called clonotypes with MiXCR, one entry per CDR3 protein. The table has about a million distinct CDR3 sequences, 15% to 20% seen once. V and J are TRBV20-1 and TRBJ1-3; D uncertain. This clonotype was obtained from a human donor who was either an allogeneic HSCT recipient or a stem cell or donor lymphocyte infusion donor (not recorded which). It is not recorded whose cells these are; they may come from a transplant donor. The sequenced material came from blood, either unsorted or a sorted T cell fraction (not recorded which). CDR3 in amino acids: CSARAGNTIYF. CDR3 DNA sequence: TGCAGTGCTAGAGCTGGAAACACCATATATTTT.